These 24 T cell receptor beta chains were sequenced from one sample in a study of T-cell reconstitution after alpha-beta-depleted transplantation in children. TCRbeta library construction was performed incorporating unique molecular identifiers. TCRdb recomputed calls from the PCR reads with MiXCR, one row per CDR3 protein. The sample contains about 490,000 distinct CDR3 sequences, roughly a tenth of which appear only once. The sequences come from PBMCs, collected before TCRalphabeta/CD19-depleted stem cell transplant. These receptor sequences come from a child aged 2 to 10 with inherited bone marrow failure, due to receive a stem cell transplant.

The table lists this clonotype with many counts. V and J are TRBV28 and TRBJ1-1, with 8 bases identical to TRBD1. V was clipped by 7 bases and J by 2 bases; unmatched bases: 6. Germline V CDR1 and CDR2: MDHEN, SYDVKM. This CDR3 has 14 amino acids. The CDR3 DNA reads TGTGCCAGCACCTCGGGACAGGCTAACACTGAAGCTTTCTTT. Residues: CASTSGQANTEAFF.

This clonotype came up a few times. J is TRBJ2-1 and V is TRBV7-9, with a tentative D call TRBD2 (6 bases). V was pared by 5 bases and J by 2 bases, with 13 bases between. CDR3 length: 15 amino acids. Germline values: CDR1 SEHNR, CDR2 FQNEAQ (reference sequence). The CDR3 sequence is CASSHPGGPYNEQFF. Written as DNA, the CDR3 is TGTGCCAGCAGCCACCCCGGAGGGCCCTACAATGAGCAGTTCTTC.

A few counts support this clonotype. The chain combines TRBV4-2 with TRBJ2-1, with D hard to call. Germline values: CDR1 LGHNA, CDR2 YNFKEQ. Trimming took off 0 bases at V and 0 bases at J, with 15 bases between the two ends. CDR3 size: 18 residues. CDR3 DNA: TGTGCCAGCAGCCAAGAAGCTGTGGACGCGAGCTCCTACAATGAGCAGTTCTTC. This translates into CASSQEAVDASSYNEQFF.

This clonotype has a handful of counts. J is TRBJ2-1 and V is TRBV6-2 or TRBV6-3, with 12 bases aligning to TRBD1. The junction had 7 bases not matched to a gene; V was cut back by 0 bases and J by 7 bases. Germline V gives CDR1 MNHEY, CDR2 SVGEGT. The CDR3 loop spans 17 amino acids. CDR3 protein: CASSYSYGTGGKNEQFF. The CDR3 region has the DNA TGTGCCAGCAGTTACTCGTACGGGACAGGGGGCAAGAATGAGCAGTTCTTC.

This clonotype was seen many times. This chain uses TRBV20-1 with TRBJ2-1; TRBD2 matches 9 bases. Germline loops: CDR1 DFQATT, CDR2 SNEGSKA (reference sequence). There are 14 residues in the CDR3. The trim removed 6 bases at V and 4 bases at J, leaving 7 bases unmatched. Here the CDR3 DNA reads TGCAGTGCCCAGATAGCGGGAGAGTACAATGAGCAGTTCTTC. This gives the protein CSAQIAGEYNEQFF.

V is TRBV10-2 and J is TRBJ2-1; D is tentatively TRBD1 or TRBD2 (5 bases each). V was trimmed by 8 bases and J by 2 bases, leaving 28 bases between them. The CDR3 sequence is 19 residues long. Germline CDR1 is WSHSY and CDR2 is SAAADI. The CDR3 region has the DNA TGCGCCAGCTGGACCAGCCCCCGATCCGGGACCAAGCCCTACAATGAGCAGTTCTTC. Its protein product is CASWTSPRSGTKPYNEQFF.

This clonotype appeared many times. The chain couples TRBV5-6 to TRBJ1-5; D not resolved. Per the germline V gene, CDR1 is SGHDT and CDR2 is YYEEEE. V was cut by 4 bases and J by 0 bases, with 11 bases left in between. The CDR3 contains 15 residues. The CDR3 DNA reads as TGTGCCAGCAGCCAACCGGCGGTTAGCAATCAGCCCCAGCATTTT. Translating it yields CASSQPAVSNQPQHF.

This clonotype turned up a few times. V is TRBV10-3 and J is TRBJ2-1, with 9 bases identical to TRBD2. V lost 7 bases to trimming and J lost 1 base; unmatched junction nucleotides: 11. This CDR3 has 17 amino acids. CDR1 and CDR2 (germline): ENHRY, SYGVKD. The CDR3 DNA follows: TGTGCCATCAAAGACGTAGCGGGAGAAACGTCCTACAATGAGCAGTTCTTC. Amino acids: CAIKDVAGETSYNEQFF.

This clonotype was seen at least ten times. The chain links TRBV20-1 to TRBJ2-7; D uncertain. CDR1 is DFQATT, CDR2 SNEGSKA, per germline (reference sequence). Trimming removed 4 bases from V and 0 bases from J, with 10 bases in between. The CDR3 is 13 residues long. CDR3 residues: CSATGPSSYEQYF. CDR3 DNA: TGCAGTGCTACGGGCCCTAGCTCCTACGAGCAGTACTTC.

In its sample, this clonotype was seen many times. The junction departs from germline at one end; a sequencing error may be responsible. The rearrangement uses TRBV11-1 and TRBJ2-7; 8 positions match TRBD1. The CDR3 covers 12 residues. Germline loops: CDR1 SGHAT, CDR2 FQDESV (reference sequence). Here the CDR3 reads CASSPPLDREDF. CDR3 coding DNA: TGTGCCAGCAGCCCCCCCCTGGACAGGGAGGACTTC.

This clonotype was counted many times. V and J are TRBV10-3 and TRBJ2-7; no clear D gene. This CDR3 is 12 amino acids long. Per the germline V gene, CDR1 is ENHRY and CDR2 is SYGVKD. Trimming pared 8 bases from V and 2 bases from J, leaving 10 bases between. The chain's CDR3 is CAILDAAYEQYF. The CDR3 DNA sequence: TGTGCCATCCTAGACGCCGCCTACGAGCAGTACTTC.

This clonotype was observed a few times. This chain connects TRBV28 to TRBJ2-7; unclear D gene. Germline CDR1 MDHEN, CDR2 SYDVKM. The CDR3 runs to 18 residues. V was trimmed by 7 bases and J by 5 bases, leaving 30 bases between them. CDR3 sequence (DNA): TGTGCCAGCAAAAGCCCCATGTTATCGGTAGGCCCCAACAACGAGCAGTACTTC. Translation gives CASKSPMLSVGPNNEQYF.

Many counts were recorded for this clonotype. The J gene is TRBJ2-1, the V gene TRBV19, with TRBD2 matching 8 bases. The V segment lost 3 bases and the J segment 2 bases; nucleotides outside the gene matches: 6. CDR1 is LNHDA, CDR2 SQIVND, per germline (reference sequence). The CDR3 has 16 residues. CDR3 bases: TGTGCCAGTAGTATGAGCGGGGGTTCACCCTACAATGAGCAGTTCTTC. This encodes CASSMSGGSPYNEQFF. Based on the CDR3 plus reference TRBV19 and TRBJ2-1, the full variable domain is DGGITQSPKYLFRKEGQNVTLSCEQNLNHDAMYWYRQDPGQGLRLIYYSQIVNDFQKGDIAEGYSVSREKKESFPLTVTSAQKNPTAFYLCASSMSGGSPYNEQFFGPGTRLTVL.

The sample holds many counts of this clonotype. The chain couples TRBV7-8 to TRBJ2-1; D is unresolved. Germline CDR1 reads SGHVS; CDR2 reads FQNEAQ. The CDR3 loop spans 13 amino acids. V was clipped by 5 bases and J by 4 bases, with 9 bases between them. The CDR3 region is CASSRLDYNEQFF. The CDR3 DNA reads TGTGCCAGCAGCCGCCTGGATTACAATGAGCAGTTCTTC.

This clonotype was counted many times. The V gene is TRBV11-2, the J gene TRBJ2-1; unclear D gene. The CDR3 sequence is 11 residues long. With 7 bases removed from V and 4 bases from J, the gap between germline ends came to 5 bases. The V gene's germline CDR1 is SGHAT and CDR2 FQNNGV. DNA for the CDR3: TGTGCCAGCACTGATTACAATGAGCAGTTCTTC. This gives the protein CASTDYNEQFF.

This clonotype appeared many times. This CDR3 is CASSLGYVGTRQNIQYF. CDR3 sequence (DNA): TGCGCCAGCAGCTTGGGTTATGTAGGCACCAGGCAAAACATTCAGTACTTC. The rearrangement links TRBV5-1 to TRBJ2-4; D not resolved. Trimming pared 0 bases from V and 5 bases from J, leaving 18 bases between. Germline CDR1 and CDR2: SGHRS and YFSETQ. The CDR3 is 17 residues long.

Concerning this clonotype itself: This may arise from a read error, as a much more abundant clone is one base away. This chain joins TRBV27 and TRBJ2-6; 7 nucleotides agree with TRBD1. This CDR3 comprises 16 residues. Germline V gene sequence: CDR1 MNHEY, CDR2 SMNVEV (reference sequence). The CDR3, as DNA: TGTGCCAGCAGTTTAAGAACAGGGGTCGGGGCCAACGTCCTGAATTTC. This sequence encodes CASSLRTGVGANVLNF.

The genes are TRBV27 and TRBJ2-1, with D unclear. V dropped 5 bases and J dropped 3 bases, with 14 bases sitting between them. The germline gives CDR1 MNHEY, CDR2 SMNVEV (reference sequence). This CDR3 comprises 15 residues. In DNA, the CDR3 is TGTGCCAGCAGTCAGCCAAGATTACTCTACAATGAGCAGTTCTTC. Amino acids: CASSQPRLLYNEQFF.

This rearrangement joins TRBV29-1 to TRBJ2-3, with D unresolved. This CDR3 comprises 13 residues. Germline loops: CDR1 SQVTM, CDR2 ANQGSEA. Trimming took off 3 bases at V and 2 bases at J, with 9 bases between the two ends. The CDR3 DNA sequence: TGCAGCGTTGAGGAGATCTCCACAGATACGCAGTATTTT. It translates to CSVEEISTDTQYF.

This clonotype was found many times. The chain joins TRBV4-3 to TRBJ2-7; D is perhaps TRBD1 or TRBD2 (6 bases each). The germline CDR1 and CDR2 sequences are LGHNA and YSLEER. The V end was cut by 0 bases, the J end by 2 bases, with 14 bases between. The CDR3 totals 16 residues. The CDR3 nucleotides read TGCGCCAGCAGCCAAGATAAGGGGGGCTTCCCCTACGAGCAGTACTTC. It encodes CASSQDKGGFPYEQYF.

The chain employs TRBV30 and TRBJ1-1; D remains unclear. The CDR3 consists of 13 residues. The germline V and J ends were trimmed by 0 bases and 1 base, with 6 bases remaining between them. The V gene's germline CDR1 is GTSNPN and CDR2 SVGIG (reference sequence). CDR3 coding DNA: TGTGCCTGGAGTGTGATCCAGAACACTGAAGCTTTCTTT. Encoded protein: CAWSVIQNTEAFF.

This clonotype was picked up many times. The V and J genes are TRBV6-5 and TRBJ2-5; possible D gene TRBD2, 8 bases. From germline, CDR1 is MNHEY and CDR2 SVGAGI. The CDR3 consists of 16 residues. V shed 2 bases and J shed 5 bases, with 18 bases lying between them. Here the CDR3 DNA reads TGTGCCAGCAGTTACGGCGGACTAGCAGGGGGGGAGACCCAGTACTTC. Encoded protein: CASSYGGLAGGETQYF.

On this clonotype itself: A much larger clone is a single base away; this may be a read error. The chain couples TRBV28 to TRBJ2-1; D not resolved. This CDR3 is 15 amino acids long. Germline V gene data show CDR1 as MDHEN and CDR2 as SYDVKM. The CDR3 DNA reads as TGTGCCAGCAGACCCGGCTGGAGCGCCTACAATGAGCAGATCTTC. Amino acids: CASRPGWSAYNEQIF.

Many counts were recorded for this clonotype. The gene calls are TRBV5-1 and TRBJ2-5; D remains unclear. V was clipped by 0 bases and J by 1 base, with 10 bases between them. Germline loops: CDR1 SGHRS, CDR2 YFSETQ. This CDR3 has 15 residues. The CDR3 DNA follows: TGCGCCAGCAGCTTGGTTTTGGCAACCCAAGAGACCCAGTACTTC. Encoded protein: CASSLVLATQETQYF. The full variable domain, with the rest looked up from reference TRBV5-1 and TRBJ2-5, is KAGVTQTPRYLIKTRGQQVTLSCSPISGHRSVSWYQQTPGQGLQFLFEYFSETQRNKGNFPGRFSGRQFSNSRSEMNVSTLELGDSALYLCASSLVLATQETQYFGPGTRLLVL.